This T cell receptor (beta chain) was obtained from a study of blood T cell repertoires in COVID-19. Study summary: Some COVID-19 samples were acute and others convalescent; all came from the United States, Italy and Spain.

This clone was found once. Sequenced by immunoSEQ multiplex PCR; TCRdb stores in-frame clones only, minus some. Altogether about 100,000 clones are present, roughly 87% being singletons, with the ten largest covering over 7%. The clonotype was recovered from a man aged 30 to 45 in a cohort sampled during active COVID-19. The sample comprised peripheral blood.

The DNA of the CDR3 is TGTGCCAGCAGGGCCGGGACAGGGTATGTCTATGGCTACACCTTC. This gives the protein CASRAGTGYVYGYTF. V and J are TRBV28 and TRBJ1-2; 9 nucleotides line up with TRBD1. V shed 6 bases and J 4 bases; nucleotides not matched to a gene: 9. The CDR3 totals 15 residues. Germline CDR1 and CDR2: MDHEN and SYDVKM.